The clone carrying this TCR beta chain was seen at least ten times. Its antigen is undetermined. The sequence runs out 3 residues before the end of the CDR3; the remainder is reconstructed from the germline J gene. The source of the sample is a study of T cell clonality in common variable immunodeficiency. General study results and limits: Authors noted CVID clonality's cause needs subpopulation repertoire sequencing. CVID patient heterogeneity limited repertoire-clinical complication correlations. CVID subjects shared fewer TCRbeta clones than healthy controls did. TCRbeta clonality was increased in CVID versus healthy controls.

The data were produced by immunoSEQ multiplex PCR, yet TCRdb's version contains in-frame clones alone and is incomplete. The repertoire consists of approximately 44,000 clones, none detected only once. The CDR3 runs to 15 residues. Trimming at V came to 5 bases and at J to 5 bases, leaving 11 bases not matched to a gene. Germline V gene sequence: CDR1 SGHVS, CDR2 FNYEAQ. This receptor was identified in a person aged 18-69 years in good health. Sequenced input: peripheral blood mononuclear cells. The chain is built from TRBV7-6 and TRBJ2-7; 8 bases map to TRBD2. The part of the CDR3 DNA that was read is TGTGCCAGCAGCACCGGACAGCCGGGGGGGGACGAG. Protein sequence: CASSTGQPGGDE. Given in full, the CDR3 is CASSTGQPGGDEQYF.